The present T cell receptor beta chain was sequenced within a study of blood T cell repertoires in COVID-19. Per germline, CDR1 LGHNA and CDR2 YNFKEQ. Unmatched junction bases numbered 8, after V lost 3 bases and J lost 2 bases. There are 16 residues in the CDR3. Cohort 3 recovered donors had two negative PCRs, clearance, or symptom resolution. Original analysis: Amplification of reference gene primers provided the estimated nucleated cell counts. Generated by immunoSEQ multiplex PCR, the TCRdb table keeps only in-frame clones and is missing some. The V and J calls and clone size are taken from that table; D and trimming were inferred from the DNA. Of approximately 170,000 clones detected, about 90% appear once; the ten largest clones hold roughly 9%.

The sample comprised PBMCs or T cells enriched from blood (not recorded which). The clonotype originates from a woman aged 18 to 35 who had recovered from COVID-19. The chain links TRBV4-2 to TRBJ2-7; 9 nucleotides agree with TRBD1. The CDR3 region is CASSHTRDRDTYEQYF. The CDR3 nucleotides read TGTGCCAGCAGCCATACCCGGGACAGGGACACCTACGAGCAGTACTTC.